The following is a T cell receptor beta chain sequence with its context. This sample is drawn from a study of blood T cell repertoires in COVID-19. On the study more broadly: Acute and convalescent COVID-19 specimens originated in the United States, Italy and Spain. Sources were T cells, B-cell-depleted T cells, or PBMCs; the material itself was cDNA or gDNA.

Trimming took 3 bases from V and 9 from J, leaving 10 bases between them. From germline, CDR1 is DFQATT and CDR2 SNEGSKA (reference sequence). The CDR3 extends over 11 amino acids. The assay was immunoSEQ multiplex PCR, and TCRdb's table has in-frame clones only and misses some. The table lists some 51,000 clones, approximately 86% of them singletons, with 1% to 1.5% in the top ten. The sequence was collected from a man in his sixties with acute or convalescent COVID-19. What was sequenced was peripheral blood. The J gene is TRBJ2-3, the V gene TRBV20-1; TRBD2 might be the D (6 bases). DNA for the CDR3: TGCAGTGCTAGCCTCCGGGGGACGCAGTATTTT. Its protein is CSASLRGTQYF.